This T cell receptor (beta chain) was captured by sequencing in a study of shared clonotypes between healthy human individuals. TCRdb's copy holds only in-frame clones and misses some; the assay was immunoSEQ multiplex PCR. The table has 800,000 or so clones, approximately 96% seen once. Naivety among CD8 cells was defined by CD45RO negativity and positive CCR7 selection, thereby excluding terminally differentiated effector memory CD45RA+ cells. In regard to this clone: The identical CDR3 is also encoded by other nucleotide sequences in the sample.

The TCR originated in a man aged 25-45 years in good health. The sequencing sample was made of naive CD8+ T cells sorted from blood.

This CDR3 is CASSLSSADTQYF. The CDR3 DNA follows: TGTGCCAGCAGTTTATCGAGCGCAGATACGCAGTATTTT. V is TRBV27 and J is TRBJ2-3; no firm D call. The V gene's germline CDR1 is MNHEY and CDR2 SMNVEV (reference sequence). V gave up 0 bases and J gave up 4 bases, with 5 bases separating them. CDR3 length: 13 amino acids.